The 6 T cell receptor beta chains reported below all come from one sample, sequenced in a study of blood T cell repertoires in COVID-19. Some clones are missing from TCRdb's copy, which holds only in-frame ones; the method was immunoSEQ multiplex PCR. This sample yields around 310,000 clones, of which about 90% are seen a single time; over 4.5% belongs to the top ten. What was sequenced was PBMCs or T cells enriched from blood (not recorded which). These TCRs come from a man aged 30-40 years who had recovered from COVID-19.

The chain couples TRBV5-5 to TRBJ1-2; 8 positions agree with TRBD1. The V segment lost 4 bases and the J segment 8 bases; nucleotides outside the gene matches: 16. The CDR3 spans 16 residues. Germline lookup yields CDR1 SGHKS and CDR2 YYEKEE (reference sequence). Here the CDR3 DNA reads TGTGCCAGCAGCCCGCAAGCCGGGACAGGCCTGGCGGGCTACACCTTC. It codes for CASSPQAGTGLAGYTF.

This clone was recorded once. The chain couples TRBV15 to TRBJ1-1; the D is unclear. This CDR3 comprises 15 residues. The germline V and J ends were trimmed by 0 bases and 0 bases, with 8 bases remaining between them. The germline V gene encodes CDR1 LNHNV and CDR2 YYDKDF (reference sequence). The chain's CDR3 is CATSRDVQMNTEAFF. The CDR3 DNA reads TGTGCCACCAGCAGAGATGTACAGATGAACACTGAAGCTTTCTTT. The full variable domain, in which reference TRBV15 and TRBJ1-1 provide the parts outside the CDR3, is DAMVIQNPRYQVTQFGKPVTLSCSQTLNHNVMYWYQQKSSQAPKLLFHYYDKDFNNEADTPDNFQSRRPNTSFCFLDIRSPGLGDTAMYLCATSRDVQMNTEAFFGQGTRLTVV.

The chain recombines TRBV7-6 with TRBJ2-2; tentatively, D is TRBD2 (5 bases). From germline, CDR1 is SGHVS and CDR2 FNYEAQ. Trimming took 1 base from V and 4 from J, leaving 13 bases between them. This CDR3 contains 16 residues. CDR3 residues: CASSLVVGGGTGELFF. For the CDR3, the DNA is TGTGCCAGCAGCTTAGTCGTCGGAGGTGGCACCGGGGAGCTGTTTTTT.

This clone was observed a few times. The CDR3 spells CASSSGGADYEQYF. The CDR3 bases are TGTGCCAGCAGCTCCGGTGGGGCGGACTACGAGCAGTACTTC. The chain links TRBV7-3 to TRBJ2-7; a weak D match, TRBD1 (5 bases). This CDR3 comprises 14 residues. Germline loops: CDR1 SGHTA, CDR2 FQGTGA. Trimming shortened V by 4 bases and J by 3 bases, and 13 bases separated the two germline ends.

The gene calls are TRBV18 and TRBJ1-4, with unresolved D. CDR1 is KGHSH, CDR2 LQKENI, per germline. The ends were cut back, 0 bases at V and 8 bases at J, with 13 bases in the middle. The CDR3 has 15 amino acids. This CDR3 reads CASSPPTGRPEKLFF. The DNA of the CDR3 is TGTGCCAGCTCACCACCGACGGGTCGACCGGAAAAACTGTTTTTT.

This chain uses TRBV27 with TRBJ1-3, with D tentatively TRBD1 (5 bases). V lost 5 bases and J lost 4, with 9 bases in between. The CDR3 covers 13 residues. CDR1 is MNHEY, CDR2 SMNVEV, per germline (reference sequence). The DNA of the CDR3 is TGTGCCAGCAGTACACGGACAGGAAACACCATATATTTT. It translates to CASSTRTGNTIYF.